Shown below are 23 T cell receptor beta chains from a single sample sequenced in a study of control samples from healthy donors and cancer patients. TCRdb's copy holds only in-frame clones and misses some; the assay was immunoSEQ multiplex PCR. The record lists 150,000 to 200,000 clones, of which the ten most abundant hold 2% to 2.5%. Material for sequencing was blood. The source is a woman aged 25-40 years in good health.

CDR3: CASSQDSNQPQHF. The CDR3, as DNA: TGTGCCAGCAGTCAAGACAGCAATCAGCCCCAGCATTTT. The genes are TRBV12-3 or TRBV12-4 and TRBJ1-5; no clear D gene. CDR3 size: 13 residues. V lost 5 bases and J 1 base, leaving 6 bases between the germline ends.

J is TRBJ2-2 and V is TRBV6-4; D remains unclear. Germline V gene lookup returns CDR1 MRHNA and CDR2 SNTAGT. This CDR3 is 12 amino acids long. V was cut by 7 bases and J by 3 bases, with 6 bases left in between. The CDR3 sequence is CASNGYTGELFF. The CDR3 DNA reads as TGTGCCAGCAACGGCTACACCGGGGAGCTGTTTTTT.

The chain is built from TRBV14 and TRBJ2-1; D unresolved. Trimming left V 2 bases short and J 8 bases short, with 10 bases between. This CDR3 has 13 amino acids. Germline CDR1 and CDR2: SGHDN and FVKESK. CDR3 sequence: CASSQRGWDEQFF. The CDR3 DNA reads TGTGCCAGCAGCCAAAGAGGCTGGGATGAGCAGTTCTTC. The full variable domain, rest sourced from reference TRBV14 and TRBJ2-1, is EAGVTQFPSHSVIEKGQTVTLRCDPISGHDNLYWYRRVMGKEIKFLLHFVKESKQDESGMPNNRFLAERTGGTYSTLKVQPAELEDSGVYFCASSQRGWDEQFFGPGTRLTVL.

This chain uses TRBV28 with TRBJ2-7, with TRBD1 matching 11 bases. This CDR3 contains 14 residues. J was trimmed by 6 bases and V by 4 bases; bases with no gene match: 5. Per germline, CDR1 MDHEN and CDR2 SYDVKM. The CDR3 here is CASSSRTGGGEQYF. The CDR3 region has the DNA TGTGCCAGCAGTTCCCGGACAGGGGGCGGCGAGCAGTACTTC. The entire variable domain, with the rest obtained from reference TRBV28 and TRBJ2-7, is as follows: DVKVTQSSRYLVKRTGEKVFLECVQDMDHENMFWYRQDPGLGLRLIYFSYDVKMKEKGDIPEGYSVSREKKERFSLILESASTNQTSMYLCASSSRTGGGEQYFGPGTRLTVT.

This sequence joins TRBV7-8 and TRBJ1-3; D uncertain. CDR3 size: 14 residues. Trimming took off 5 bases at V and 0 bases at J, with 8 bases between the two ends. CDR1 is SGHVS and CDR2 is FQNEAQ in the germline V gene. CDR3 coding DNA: TGTGCCAGCAGCCGGATCAGCTCTGGAAACACCATATATTTT. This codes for CASSRISSGNTIYF.

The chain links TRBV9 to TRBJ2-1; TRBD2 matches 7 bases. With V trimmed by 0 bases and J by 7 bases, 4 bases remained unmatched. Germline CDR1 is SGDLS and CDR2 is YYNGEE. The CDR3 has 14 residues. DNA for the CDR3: TGTGCCAGCAGCGTAGAACCCGGGGGGAATGAGCAGTTCTTC. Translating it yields CASSVEPGGNEQFF.

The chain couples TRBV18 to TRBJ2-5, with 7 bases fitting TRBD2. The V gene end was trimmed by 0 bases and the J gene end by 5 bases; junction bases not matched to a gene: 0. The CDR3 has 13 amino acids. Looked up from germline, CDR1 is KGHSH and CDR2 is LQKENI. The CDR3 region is CASSPPAGETQYF. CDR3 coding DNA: TGTGCCAGCTCACCACCAGCGGGGGAGACCCAGTACTTC.

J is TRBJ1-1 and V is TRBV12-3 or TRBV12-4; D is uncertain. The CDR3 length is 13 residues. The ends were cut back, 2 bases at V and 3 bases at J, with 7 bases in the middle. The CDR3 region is CASSLWGDTEAFF. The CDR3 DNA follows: TGTGCCAGCAGTTTATGGGGTGACACTGAAGCTTTCTTT.

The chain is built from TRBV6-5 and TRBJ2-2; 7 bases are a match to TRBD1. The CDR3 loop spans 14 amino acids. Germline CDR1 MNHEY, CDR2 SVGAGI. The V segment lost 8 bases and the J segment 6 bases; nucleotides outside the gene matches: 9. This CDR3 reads CASRDRASAGELFF. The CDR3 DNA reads TGTGCCAGCCGAGACAGGGCAAGTGCCGGGGAGCTGTTTTTT.

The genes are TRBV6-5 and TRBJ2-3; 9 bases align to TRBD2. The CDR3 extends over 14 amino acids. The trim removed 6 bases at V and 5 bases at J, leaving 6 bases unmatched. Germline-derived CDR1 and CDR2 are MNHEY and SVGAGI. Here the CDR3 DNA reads TGTGCCAGCAGGTTAGCGGGGGCCGGAGATACGCAGTATTTT. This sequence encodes CASRLAGAGDTQYF.

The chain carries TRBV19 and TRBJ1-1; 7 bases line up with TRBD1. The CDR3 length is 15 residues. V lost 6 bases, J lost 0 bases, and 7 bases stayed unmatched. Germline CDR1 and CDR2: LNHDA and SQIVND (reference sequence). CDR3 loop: CASSPRTGMNTEAFF. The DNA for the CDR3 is TGTGCCAGTAGCCCAAGGACAGGAATGAACACTGAAGCTTTCTTT.

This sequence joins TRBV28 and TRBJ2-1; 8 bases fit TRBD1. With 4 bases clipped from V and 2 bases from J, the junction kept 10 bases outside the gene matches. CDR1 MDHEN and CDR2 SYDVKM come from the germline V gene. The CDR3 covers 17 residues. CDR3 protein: CASSSWTRQGTYNEQFF. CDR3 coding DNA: TGTGCCAGCAGTTCTTGGACCAGACAGGGGACCTACAATGAGCAGTTCTTC.

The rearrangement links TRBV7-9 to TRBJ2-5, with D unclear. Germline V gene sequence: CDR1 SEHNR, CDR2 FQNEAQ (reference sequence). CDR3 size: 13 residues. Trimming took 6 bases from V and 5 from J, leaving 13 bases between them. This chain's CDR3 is CASSLLLGETQYF. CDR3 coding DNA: TGTGCCAGCAGTTTACTCTTGGGTGAGACCCAGTACTTC.

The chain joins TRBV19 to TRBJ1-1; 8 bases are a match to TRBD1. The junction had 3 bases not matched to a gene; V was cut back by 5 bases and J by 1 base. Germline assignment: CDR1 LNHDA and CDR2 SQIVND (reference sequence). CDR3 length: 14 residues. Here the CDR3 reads CASSAGTGNTEAFF. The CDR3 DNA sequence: TGTGCCAGTAGTGCAGGGACAGGGAACACTGAAGCTTTCTTT.

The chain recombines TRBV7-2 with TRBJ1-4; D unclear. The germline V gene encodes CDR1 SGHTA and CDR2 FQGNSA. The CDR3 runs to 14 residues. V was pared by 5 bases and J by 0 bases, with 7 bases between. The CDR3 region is CASSLAPTNEKLFF. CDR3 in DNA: TGTGCCAGCAGCCTCGCCCCAACTAATGAAAAACTGTTTTTT.

CDR3 bases: TGTGCCAGCAGCCTTCTGGCAGGGGCTAGCTCCTACAATGAGCAGTTCTTC. Its protein product is CASSLLAGASSYNEQFF. V and J are TRBV7-2 and TRBJ2-1; tentatively, D is TRBD1 (6 bases). The CDR3 runs to 17 residues. The germline V gene has CDR1 SGHTA and CDR2 FQGNSA. V was shortened by 5 bases and J by 0 bases, with 17 bases between the two germline ends.

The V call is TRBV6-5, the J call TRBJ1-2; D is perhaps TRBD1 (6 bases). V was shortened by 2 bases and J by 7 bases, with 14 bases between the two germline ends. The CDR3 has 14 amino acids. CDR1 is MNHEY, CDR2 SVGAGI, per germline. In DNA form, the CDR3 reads TGTGCCAGCAGTTACACGCACAGGGACGGTGGCTACACCTTC. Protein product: CASSYTHRDGGYTF.

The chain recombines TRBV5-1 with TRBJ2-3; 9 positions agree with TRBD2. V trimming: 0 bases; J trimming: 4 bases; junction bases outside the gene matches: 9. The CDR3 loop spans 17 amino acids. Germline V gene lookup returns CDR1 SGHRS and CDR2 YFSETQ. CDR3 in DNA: TGCGCCAGCAGCTTGGAGTTTCAAGCGGGGGGCCCAGATACGCAGTATTTT. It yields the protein CASSLEFQAGGPDTQYF.

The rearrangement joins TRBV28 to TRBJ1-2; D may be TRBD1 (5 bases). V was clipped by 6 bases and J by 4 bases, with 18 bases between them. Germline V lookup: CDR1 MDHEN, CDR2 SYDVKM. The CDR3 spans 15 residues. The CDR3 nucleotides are TGTGCCAGCAGCCTCACTGACAGTTCCTTCTATGGCTACACCTTC. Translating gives CASSLTDSSFYGYTF.

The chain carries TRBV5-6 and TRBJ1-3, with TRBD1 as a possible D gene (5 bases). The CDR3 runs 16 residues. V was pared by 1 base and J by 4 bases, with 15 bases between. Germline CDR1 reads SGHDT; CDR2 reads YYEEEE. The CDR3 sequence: CASSLWTPPVGNTIYF. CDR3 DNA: TGTGCCAGCAGCTTGTGGACACCCCCGGTCGGAAACACCATATATTTT.

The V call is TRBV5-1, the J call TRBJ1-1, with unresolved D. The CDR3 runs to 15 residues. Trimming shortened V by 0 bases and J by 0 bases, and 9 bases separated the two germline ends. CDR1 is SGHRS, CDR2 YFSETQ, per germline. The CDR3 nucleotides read TGCGCCAGCAGCTTGGGACGAGGGATGAACACTGAAGCTTTCTTT. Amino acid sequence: CASSLGRGMNTEAFF. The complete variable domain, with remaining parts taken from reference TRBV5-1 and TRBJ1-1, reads KAGVTQTPRYLIKTRGQQVTLSCSPISGHRSVSWYQQTPGQGLQFLFEYFSETQRNKGNFPGRFSGRQFSNSRSEMNVSTLELGDSALYLCASSLGRGMNTEAFFGQGTRLTVV.

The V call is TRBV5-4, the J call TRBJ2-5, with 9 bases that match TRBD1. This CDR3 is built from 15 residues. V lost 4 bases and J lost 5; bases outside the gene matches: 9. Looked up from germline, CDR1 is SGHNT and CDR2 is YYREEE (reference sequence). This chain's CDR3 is CASSKRQGDAETQYF. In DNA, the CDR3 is TGTGCCAGCAGCAAACGACAGGGGGACGCGGAGACCCAGTACTTC.

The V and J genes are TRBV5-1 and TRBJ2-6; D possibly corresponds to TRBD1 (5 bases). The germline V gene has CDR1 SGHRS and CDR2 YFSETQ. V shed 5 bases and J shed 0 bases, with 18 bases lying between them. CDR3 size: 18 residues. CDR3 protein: CASRDGHGRSSGANVLTF. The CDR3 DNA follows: TGCGCCAGCAGGGACGGACACGGTCGTAGCTCTGGGGCCAACGTCCTGACTTTC.